What follows is one T cell receptor beta chain and its context. The antigen remains undetermined. In TCRdb, the reads were re-called with MiXCR into one record per CDR3 protein. Altogether 680,000 or so distinct CDR3 sequences are present, 35% to 40% being singletons, with the ten largest covering roughly 2.9%. The CDR3 is 14 amino acids. Germline V lookup: CDR1 SNHLY, CDR2 FYNNEI. V lost 6 bases and J lost 11, with 20 bases in between. This sample is part of a study of T cell repertoires in cytomegalovirus infection. Study at large: TCR beta signatures that were public indicated CMV infection and matching HLA type. General study findings and limits: Frequencies of public TCR beta families were cumulated, and this identified carriers of CMV plus the relevant HLA. What dominated the ex vivo response were HLA-C-restricted CMV-specific TCR beta clonotypes.

The sequencing sample was made of PBMCs. V is TRBV2 and J is TRBJ2-4; tentatively, D is TRBD1 (6 bases). The sequence came from a human donor in good health (CMV status not recorded). Some clones in this sample may be carry-over from other donors' samples. CDR3 nucleotides: TGTGCCAGCAGATTAGCTGACAGGTTGGGTCTTCAGTACTTC. Amino acids: CASRLADRLGLQYF.